Listed below are T cell receptor beta chains from one sample, sequenced in a study of blood T cell repertoires in COVID-19. Here immunoSEQ multiplex PCR was the method, and the copy in TCRdb shows in-frame clones only, minus some. The sample consists of about 170,000 clones, 83% of them appearing once. The sample taken for sequencing was PBMCs or T cells enriched from blood (not recorded which). These receptors came from a woman in her 50s who had recovered from COVID-19. Both conserved end residues are part of each CDR3. Rows give clone size only sometimes, using once, few, many, or a class for an expanded clone.

J,V,size,CDR3
TRBJ1-2,TRBV30,NA,CAWSVRVFGYGYTF
TRBJ1-1,TRBV7-9,NA,CASSLGLSGHTEAFF
TRBJ1-3,TRBV29-1,NA,CSAGGGGNTIYF
TRBJ1-4,TRBV18,NA,CASSTGVQGAGEKLFF
TRBJ2-5,TRBV5-8,NA,CASISYRGETQYF
TRBJ1-4,TRBV28,NA,CASSPYPANQGASEKLFF
TRBJ2-1,TRBV9,NA,CASSVSVAGVDNEQFF
TRBJ2-5,TRBV20-1,NA,CSASGQGGFQETQYF
TRBJ1-5,TRBV10-3,NA,CAISESNRTGYNQPQHF
TRBJ2-1,TRBV29-1,NA,CSVGTSGNNEQFF
TRBJ1-5,TRBV12-5,NA,CASGFQGQPQHF
TRBJ2-1,TRBV11-2,NA,CASRRLGGRTSDEQFF
TRBJ1-2,TRBV19,NA,CASIRGGASDYGYTF
TRBJ2-5,TRBV19,NA,CASSTQGNYETQYF
TRBJ2-2,TRBV15,NA,CATSRDRDRTGELFF
TRBJ1-2,TRBV7-9,NA,CASSPGGSYGYTF
TRBJ1-2,TRBV3-1/TRBV3-2,NA,CASSQGQGYGYTF
TRBJ1-4,TRBV5-1,once,CASSLGGSARAVVNEKLFF
TRBJ1-1,TRBV18,NA,CASSPLRQGDGAFF
TRBJ1-5,TRBV3-1/TRBV3-2,many,CASSLADNQPQHF
TRBJ2-1,TRBV5-1,NA,CASSSDTVNEQFF
TRBJ1-4,TRBV30,NA,CAFQRQVRNEKLFF
TRBJ1-6,TRBV18,NA,CASSQAGREASPLHF
TRBJ2-4,TRBV4-3,NA,CASSQVGGENIQYF
TRBJ1-6,TRBV11-2,once,CASGTRRGSPLHF
TRBJ1-4,TRBV7-8,NA,CATRVDTGEKLFF
TRBJ1-2,TRBV11-2,NA,CASSQTTGRRAYTF
TRBJ1-6,TRBV7-2,NA,CASSWDSRESPLHF
TRBJ1-6,TRBV18,NA,CASSRTTPGQGGDSPLHF
TRBJ2-6,TRBV27,NA,CATTTGSGANVLTF
TRBJ1-2,TRBV7-8,NA,CASSGRTVFDYGYTF
TRBJ1-2,TRBV19,NA,CASKRDRAGGYGYTF
TRBJ1-5,TRBV7-2,once,CASSLRSPNQPQHF
TRBJ1-1,TRBV7-2,NA,CASSPVGVNTEAFF
TRBJ1-2,TRBV24-1,once,CATSGSGTGDYGYTF
TRBJ1-1,TRBV6-5,NA,CASKFQGEGTEAFF
TRBJ2-3,TRBV27,once,CASSLFKGLASTDTQYF
TRBJ2-5,TRBV3-1/TRBV3-2,NA,CASSQTWGGETQYF
TRBJ2-1,TRBV12-5,NA,CASGWDKLSYNEQFF
TRBJ1-1,TRBV28,NA,CASSLRSRVGVTEAFF
TRBJ1-5,TRBV12-3/TRBV12-4,NA,CASSPWPDKPQHF
TRBJ2-1,TRBV6-2/TRBV6-3,NA,CASSPAGRAGNEQFF
TRBJ1-6,TRBV28,few,CASSFDGVHNSPLHF
TRBJ1-3,TRBV7-9,NA,CASSLVWTGSGNTIYF
TRBJ1-5,TRBV7-2,few,CASSLGFTGGSNQPQHF
TRBJ1-3,TRBV11-2,NA,CASSLVAGTGNTIYF
TRBJ2-3,TRBV15,NA,CATSRSLAGETDTQYF
TRBJ1-4,TRBV28,NA,CASSSRTGTTNEKLFF
TRBJ1-2,TRBV30,NA,CAWSVDGGIGYTF
TRBJ2-5,TRBV7-9,NA,CASSLTSGRGAQYF
TRBJ1-1,TRBV7-9,NA,CASSPAGGKAFF
TRBJ2-1,TRBV4-1,NA,CASSHLGGVEQFF
TRBJ2-4,TRBV5-1,once,CASSQEEEAKNIQYF
TRBJ2-5,TRBV28,once,CASSRQGAQETQYF
TRBJ1-1,TRBV11-3,NA,CASSLSSGPVNTEAFF
TRBJ1-4,TRBV7-9,NA,CASSSTGGQGASEKLFF
TRBJ2-1,TRBV5-4,NA,CASRGGGEQFF
TRBJ1-1,TRBV15,NA,CATSRDPVSEPKAFF
TRBJ1-1,TRBV28,NA,CASSLKGRVNTEAFF